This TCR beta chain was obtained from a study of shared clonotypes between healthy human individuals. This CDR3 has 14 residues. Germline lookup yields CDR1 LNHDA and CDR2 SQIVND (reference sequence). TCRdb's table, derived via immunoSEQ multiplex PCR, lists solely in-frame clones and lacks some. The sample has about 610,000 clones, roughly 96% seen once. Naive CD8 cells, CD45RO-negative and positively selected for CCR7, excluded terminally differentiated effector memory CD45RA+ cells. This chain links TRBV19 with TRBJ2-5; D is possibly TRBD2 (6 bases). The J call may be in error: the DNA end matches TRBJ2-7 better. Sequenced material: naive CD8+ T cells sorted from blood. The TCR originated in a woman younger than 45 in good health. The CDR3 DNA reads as TGTGCCAGTAGGGGGGAGGTAACCTCCTACGAGCAGTACTTC. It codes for CASRGEVTSYEQYF.